What follows are 29 T cell receptor beta chains derived from one specimen sequenced in a study of PD-1 blockade in classical Hodgkin lymphoma. Libraries were prepared by immunoSEQ multiplex PCR; TCRdb keeps only in-frame clonotypes and omits some of them. The table includes 25,000 to 30,000 clones, over 65% detected once. Every patient was affected by relapse after autologous stem cell transplantation, while exposure to brentuximab vedotin was not uniform. Sequences were derived from peripheral blood mononuclear cells (PBMCs), sampled before the second cycle of nivolumab. Receptors were obtained from a human donor with classical Hodgkin lymphoma.

The chain links TRBV7-3 to TRBJ2-5; 8 nucleotides match TRBD1. Per the germline V gene, CDR1 is SGHTA and CDR2 is FQGTGA. The CDR3 spans 13 residues. J was trimmed by 5 bases and V by 1 base; bases with no gene match: 0. CDR3 sequence: CASSLRTGETQYF. CDR3 DNA sequence: TGTGCCAGCAGCTTAAGGACAGGGGAGACCCAGTACTTC. Looking up the rest from reference TRBV7-3 and TRBJ2-5 gives the full variable domain: GAGVSQTPSNKVTEKGKYVELRCDPISGHTALYWYRQSLGQGPEFLIYFQGTGAADDSGLPNDRFFAVRPEGSVSTLKIQRTERGDSAVYLCASSLRTGETQYFGPGTRLLVL.

This chain connects TRBV7-6 to TRBJ2-2; 12 bases agree with TRBD1. Germline assignment: CDR1 SGHVS and CDR2 FNYEAQ. With V trimmed by 5 bases and J by 5 bases, 6 bases remained unmatched. This CDR3 has 16 amino acids. The chain's CDR3 is CASSPGTGGQTGELFF. CDR3 in DNA: TGTGCCAGCAGCCCTGGGACAGGGGGCCAGACCGGGGAGCTGTTTTTT.

This clone came up a few times. The chain recombines TRBV19 with TRBJ2-7; 10 bases agree with TRBD2. The germline V gene has CDR1 LNHDA and CDR2 SQIVND (reference sequence). Losses at the gene ends were 5 bases for V and 5 bases for J; bases not matched to a gene: 6. The CDR3 loop spans 14 amino acids. For the CDR3, the DNA is TGTGCCAGTAGTTCCCCGGGACTAGCGCACGAGCAGTACTTC. Amino acid sequence: CASSSPGLAHEQYF.

The rearrangement joins TRBV4-2 to TRBJ2-1, with TRBD2 matching over 13 bases. The CDR3 has 18 residues. V lost 2 bases and J lost 8; bases outside the gene matches: 12. Per germline, CDR1 LGHNA and CDR2 YNFKEQ. The CDR3 sequence: CASSQITSGGGFLYEQFF. CDR3 sequence (DNA): TGTGCCAGCAGCCAAATTACTAGCGGGGGGGGCTTCTTATATGAGCAGTTCTTC.

This chain joins TRBV9 and TRBJ1-6; D gene ambiguous. This CDR3 is 16 amino acids long. Trimming took off 4 bases at V and 0 bases at J, with 11 bases between the two ends. CDR1 is SGDLS, CDR2 YYNGEE, per germline. The DNA for the CDR3 is TGTGCCAGCAGCCTAGACGGGAGCTCCTATAATTCACCCCTCCACTTT. It is translated as CASSLDGSSYNSPLHF.

As to this clone: At one of its ends the junction is not consistent with the germline gene, which may arise from a read error. The genes are TRBV4-3 and TRBJ2-2, with D possibly being TRBD2 (5 bases). Germline-derived CDR1 and CDR2 are LGHNA and YSLEER. This CDR3 is 18 amino acids long. CDR3 amino acids: CASSQPIGPPAGHRGAVF. CDR3 nucleotide sequence: TGCGCCAGCAGCCAACCAATTGGGCCTCCAGCCGGGCACCGGGGAGCTGTTTTT.

J is TRBJ2-3 and V is TRBV18; no clear D gene. V was cut by 3 bases and J by 4 bases, with 8 bases left in between. This CDR3 region has 13 residues. Germline assignment: CDR1 KGHSH and CDR2 LQKENI. The CDR3 is CASSPSLADTQYF. DNA for the CDR3: TGTGCCAGCTCACCCTCTCTGGCAGATACGCAGTATTTT.

This chain uses TRBV5-6 with TRBJ2-1, with D maybe TRBD1 (5 bases). Trimming stripped 2 bases from V and 6 bases from J, with 12 bases between. The germline CDR1 and CDR2 sequences are SGHDT and YYEEEE. The CDR3 is made up of 14 amino acids. The CDR3 sequence is CASSFLGPSNEQFF. Here the CDR3 DNA reads TGTGCCAGCAGCTTTCTGGGGCCAAGCAATGAGCAGTTCTTC. The whole variable domain, remainder taken from reference TRBV5-6 and TRBJ2-1, is DAGVTQSPTHLIKTRGQQVTLRCSPKSGHDTVSWYQQALGQGPQFIFQYYEEEERQRGNFPDRFSGHQFPNYSSELNVNALLLGDSALYLCASSFLGPSNEQFFGPGTRLTVL.

CDR3 DNA sequence: TGTGCCAGCAGCTTGGGACTAGCGCTCTACAATGAGCAGTTCTTC. Its protein is CASSLGLALYNEQFF. The chain uses TRBV5-4 and TRBJ2-1, with TRBD2 matching 8 bases. This CDR3 is built from 15 residues. CDR1 is SGHNT and CDR2 is YYREEE in the germline V gene (reference sequence). Trimming took 0 bases from V and 3 from J; bases not matched to a gene: 2. Full variable domain (missing parts from reference TRBV5-4 and TRBJ2-1): ETGVTQSPTHLIKTRGQQVTLRCSSQSGHNTVSWYQQALGQGPQFIFQYYREEENGRGNFPPRFSGLQFPNYSSELNVNALELDDSALYLCASSLGLALYNEQFFGPGTRLTVL.

The chain combines TRBV5-4 with TRBJ1-2; 7 nucleotides align to TRBD1. V trimming: 4 bases; J trimming: 6 bases; junction bases outside the gene matches: 6. This CDR3 is 13 amino acids long. Germline V gene lookup returns CDR1 SGHNT and CDR2 YYREEE (reference sequence). CDR3 in DNA: TGTGCCAGCAGCATGGGACAGTCGAATGGCTACACCTTC. Amino acids: CASSMGQSNGYTF. The whole variable domain, filled in from reference TRBV5-4 and TRBJ1-2, reads ETGVTQSPTHLIKTRGQQVTLRCSSQSGHNTVSWYQQALGQGPQFIFQYYREEENGRGNFPPRFSGLQFPNYSSELNVNALELDDSALYLCASSMGQSNGYTFGSGTRLTVV.

For the CDR3, the DNA is TGCGCCAGCAGCAAGGAGTATAATTCACCCCTCCACTTT. Amino acid sequence: CASSKEYNSPLHF. V and J are TRBV4-1 and TRBJ1-6, with no clear D. Germline V CDR1 and CDR2: MGHRA, YSYEKL. This CDR3 contains 13 residues. Trimming cost V 5 bases and J 4 bases, with 6 bases left between them.

The chain employs TRBV6-5 and TRBJ2-5; no definite D call. From germline, CDR1 is MNHEY and CDR2 SVGAGI. This CDR3 region has 13 residues. V was pared by 2 bases and J by 3 bases, with 7 bases between. In DNA, the CDR3 is TGTGCCAGCAGTTACGCCGCGAAAGAGACCCAGTACTTC. Translated, it gives CASSYAAKETQYF.

This chain uses TRBV10-2 with TRBJ1-1, with D maybe TRBD1 (5 bases). The length of the CDR3 is 14 residues. The germline V and J ends were trimmed by 10 bases and 3 bases, with 18 bases remaining between them. Germline values: CDR1 WSHSY, CDR2 SAAADI. CDR3 sequence: CATRLAGRYTEAFF. DNA for the CDR3: TGCGCCACCCGACTAGCAGGGCGGTACACTGAAGCTTTCTTT.

This clone has just a few counts. This chain links TRBV5-1 with TRBJ1-1; no clear D. This CDR3 is built from 15 residues. The V and J ends lost 4 bases and 0 bases respectively, with 13 bases between them. CDR1 is SGHRS, CDR2 YFSETQ, per germline. The DNA for the CDR3 is TGCGCCAGCAGCCCGCGGGTACCTTTGAACACTGAAGCTTTCTTT. Translating it yields CASSPRVPLNTEAFF.

This chain links TRBV5-1 with TRBJ2-7, with TRBD1 identical over 7 bases. CDR1 and CDR2 from the germline V gene are SGHRS and YFSETQ. This CDR3 is built from 15 residues. V was clipped by 0 bases and J by 2 bases; unmatched bases: 5. CDR3 amino acids: CASSLDRGLAYEQYF. In DNA, the CDR3 is TGCGCCAGCAGCTTGGACAGGGGCCTTGCCTACGAGCAGTACTTC. The whole variable domain, remainder taken from reference TRBV5-1 and TRBJ2-7, is KAGVTQTPRYLIKTRGQQVTLSCSPISGHRSVSWYQQTPGQGLQFLFEYFSETQRNKGNFPGRFSGRQFSNSRSEMNVSTLELGDSALYLCASSLDRGLAYEQYFGPGTRLTVT.

This clone was counted once. J is TRBJ1-2 and V is TRBV15; 9 bases are a match to TRBD1. After removal of 0 bases from V and 6 bases from J, the junction contained 5 bases not matched to a gene. CDR1 is LNHNV and CDR2 is YYDKDF in the germline V gene (reference sequence). The CDR3 extends over 15 amino acids. Here the CDR3 DNA reads TGTGCCACCAGCAGAGATAGGGGACAGGGTAATGGCTACACCTTC. Amino acid sequence: CATSRDRGQGNGYTF.

The chain combines TRBV29-1 with TRBJ2-2, with 16 bases identical to TRBD2. With 2 bases clipped from V and 5 bases from J, the junction kept 11 bases outside the gene matches. The CDR3 is 19 residues long. Germline CDR1 reads SQVTM; CDR2 reads ANQGSEA. CDR3: CSVEMDVGLAGGRTGELFF. CDR3 in DNA: TGCAGCGTTGAAATGGACGTGGGACTAGCGGGAGGGCGGACCGGGGAGCTGTTTTTT.

CDR3: CASRTGWDTEAFF. The DNA of the CDR3 is TGTGCCAGCAGGACAGGGTGGGACACTGAAGCTTTCTTT. This chain links TRBV6-5 with TRBJ1-1; the match to TRBD1 covers 7 bases. This CDR3 region has 13 residues. J lost 3 bases, V lost 6 bases, and 4 bases had no gene match. Per the germline V gene, CDR1 is MNHEY and CDR2 is SVGAGI.

The V call is TRBV11-2, the J call TRBJ2-7; weak D call: TRBD1 (6 bases). The CDR3 loop spans 15 amino acids. Germline assignment: CDR1 SGHAT and CDR2 FQNNGV. With 5 bases removed from V and 0 bases from J, the gap between germline ends came to 14 bases. CDR3 DNA sequence: TGTGCCAGCAGCCCAGGTGGGACATTCTCCTACGAGCAGTACTTC. Its translation: CASSPGGTFSYEQYF.

The V gene is TRBV11-3, the J gene TRBJ2-1, with D possibly matching TRBD2 (6 bases). CDR1 is SGHNT and CDR2 is YENEEA in the germline V gene. V lost 5 bases, J lost 0 bases, and 11 bases lay in between. The CDR3 has 15 residues. The CDR3 bases are TGTGCCAGCAGCCCTCGTAGCGGCTCCTACAATGAGCAGTTCTTC. This encodes CASSPRSGSYNEQFF.

The chain employs TRBV4-2 and TRBJ1-2; 9 bases are shared with TRBD1. V shed 5 bases and J 6 bases; nucleotides not matched to a gene: 16. CDR1 is LGHNA, CDR2 YNFKEQ, per germline. CDR3 length equals 17 residues. The CDR3 region is CASSLGDRGLEDDGYTF. Here the CDR3 DNA reads TGTGCCAGCAGCTTGGGAGACAGGGGGTTAGAAGACGATGGCTACACCTTC.

V and J are TRBV10-1 and TRBJ2-3, with a tentative D call TRBD1 (6 bases). The V end lost 5 bases, the J end lost 5 bases, and 11 bases lay between the germline ends. This CDR3 has 13 residues. Germline values: CDR1 WNHNN, CDR2 SYGVQD (reference sequence). The CDR3 reads CASSNREGDTQYF. CDR3 DNA: TGCGCCAGCAGTAACAGGGAAGGAGATACGCAGTATTTT.

This clone showed up just once. The chain has TRBV7-3 and TRBJ2-1; 13 bases agree with TRBD2. With 2 bases clipped from V and 6 bases from J, the junction kept 10 bases outside the gene matches. Germline V gene sequence: CDR1 SGHTA, CDR2 FQGTGA. The length of the CDR3 is 18 residues. The CDR3 nucleotides read TGTGCCAGCAGCTTACACCCTTCACTAGCGGGAGGGGGCAATGAGCAGTTCTTC. As protein: CASSLHPSLAGGGNEQFF. Variable domain in full (rest from reference TRBV7-3 and TRBJ2-1): GAGVSQTPSNKVTEKGKYVELRCDPISGHTALYWYRQSLGQGPEFLIYFQGTGAADDSGLPNDRFFAVRPEGSVSTLKIQRTERGDSAVYLCASSLHPSLAGGGNEQFFGPGTRLTVL.

The rearrangement uses TRBV4-3 and TRBJ1-1; D not resolved. V gave up 5 bases and J gave up 7 bases, with 11 bases separating them. CDR3 size: 12 residues. CDR1 and CDR2 (germline): LGHNA, YSLEER. CDR3 residues: CASSRIGSEAFF. The CDR3 nucleotides are TGCGCCAGCAGCAGGATCGGGAGTGAAGCTTTCTTT.

The V call is TRBV21-1, the J call TRBJ1-3. TRBV21-1 is marked as a pseudogene. CDR3 length: 18 amino acids. The CDR3 bases are TGTGCCAGCACTCTCGGATCTCGGGTCCTCTACTCTGGAAACACCATATATTTT. Its translation: CASTLGSRVLYSGNTIYF.

The CDR3 here is CASSYRGGGIDTQYF. As DNA, the CDR3 is TGTGCCAGCAGCTACAGGGGTGGAGGAATAGATACGCAGTATTTT. The chain uses TRBV6-6 and TRBJ2-3; 7 nucleotides line up with TRBD1. Germline V gene data show CDR1 as MNHNY and CDR2 as SVGAGI (reference sequence). The V segment lost 6 bases and the J segment 5 bases; nucleotides outside the gene matches: 11. The CDR3 spans 15 residues.

Points on this clone: The junction shows a germline mismatch at one end, possibly a read error. The chain carries TRBV28 and TRBJ1-1; 7 bases line up with TRBD1. Germline V gene sequence: CDR1 MDHEN, CDR2 SYDVKM. The CDR3 is 13 residues long. Here the CDR3 reads CASGDSLNTEAFF. CDR3 DNA sequence: TGCGCTTCCGGGGACAGCCTGAACACTGAAGCTTTCTTT.

The chain carries TRBV7-2 and TRBJ1-1, with TRBD1 as a possible D gene (6 bases). CDR1 SGHTA and CDR2 FQGNSA come from the germline V gene. The CDR3 length is 13 residues. Between the trimmed V and J ends, which lost 5 bases and 4 bases, there was a span of 11 bases. CDR3 nucleotide sequence: TGTGCCAGCAGCGGTACAGGGCGCACTGAAGCTTTCTTT. This codes for CASSGTGRTEAFF.

The chain employs TRBV11-2 and TRBJ1-2; a possible D gene is TRBD1 (6 bases). V was clipped by 5 bases and J by 2 bases, with 12 bases between them. This CDR3 has 14 amino acids. From germline, CDR1 is SGHAT and CDR2 FQNNGV. CDR3 in DNA: TGTGCCAGCAGCACCAACAGGGAGAACTATGGCTACACCTTC. It is translated as CASSTNRENYGYTF.